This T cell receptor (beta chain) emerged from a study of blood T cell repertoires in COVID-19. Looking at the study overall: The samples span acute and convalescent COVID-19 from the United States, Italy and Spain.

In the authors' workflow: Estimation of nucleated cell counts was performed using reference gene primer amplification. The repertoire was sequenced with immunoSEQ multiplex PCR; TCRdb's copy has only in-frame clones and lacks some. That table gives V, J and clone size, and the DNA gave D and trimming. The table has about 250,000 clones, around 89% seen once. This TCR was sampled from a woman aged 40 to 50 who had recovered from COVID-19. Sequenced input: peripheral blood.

CDR3 sequence reads: CAASGTYTDTQYF. CDR3 in DNA: TGTGCCGCTAGCGGGACCTACACAGATACGCAGTATTTT. This rearrangement joins TRBV18 to TRBJ2-3; 9 nucleotides match TRBD2. V shed 11 bases, J shed 2 bases, and the junction held 5 bases outside the gene matches. The CDR3 runs 13 residues. Germline assignment: CDR1 KGHSH and CDR2 LQKENI.